These T cell receptor beta chains were read from a single sample in a study of radiotherapy plus CTLA-4 blockade in lung cancer. Libraries were prepared by immunoSEQ multiplex PCR; TCRdb keeps only in-frame clonotypes and omits some of them. In the table there are tens of thousands of clones, approximately 70% of which are singletons. The sample consisted of peripheral blood, taken from a patient treated with radiotherapy plus ipilimumab. Every receptor here comes from a human donor with non-small cell lung cancer who had stable disease on radiotherapy plus ipilimumab. Both conserved end residues are part of each CDR3. D genes are given only for firm matches. Clone size is shown for a subset of rows, as once, few, many or a class of expanded clone.

D	V	J	size	CDR3	DNA
NA	TRBV29-1	TRBJ1-1	once	CSVELIAGETEAFF	TGCAGCGTTGAACTGATTGCGGGGGAAACTGAAGCTTTCTTT
TRBD1	TRBV5-6	TRBJ2-7	NA	CASSPLGSGGPYEQYF	TGTGCCAGCAGCCCCCTGGGATCAGGGGGACCCTACGAGCAGTACTTC
NA	TRBV5-1	TRBJ2-2	NA	CASAGQGLYTGELFF	TGCGCCAGCGCTGGGCAGGGGTTATACACCGGGGAGCTGTTTTTT
NA	TRBV14	TRBJ1-1	NA	CASSQQGNTEAFF	TGTGCCAGCAGCCAGCAGGGGAACACTGAAGCTTTCTTT
NA	TRBV6-6	TRBJ1-2	few	CASRQGSGGYTF	TGTGCCAGCAGACAGGGATCAGGTGGCTACACCTTC
NA	TRBV7-8	TRBJ1-6	NA	CASRTMTDNSPLHF	TGTGCCAGCAGAACAATGACAGATAATTCACCCCTCCACTTT
TRBD2	TRBV5-1	TRBJ2-3	NA	CASSFGRLAGGVGDTQYF	TGCGCCAGCAGCTTCGGCCGACTAGCGGGGGGTGTGGGAGATACGCAGTATTTT
TRBD2	TRBV25-1	TRBJ2-3	few	CASSQAGRDTQYF	TGTGCCAGCAGCCAAGCGGGGAGAGATACGCAGTATTTT
NA	TRBV6-5	TRBJ1-2	few	CATRPWGTPYGYTF	TGTGCCACCCGCCCTTGGGGCACCCCATATGGCTACACCTTC
NA	TRBV7-9	TRBJ1-1	NA	CASRTGNTEAFF	TGTGCCAGCAGAACAGGGAACACTGAAGCTTTCTTT
NA	TRBV5-1	TRBJ2-5	NA	CASSLGWAQIQETQYF	TGCGCCAGCAGCTTGGGGTGGGCCCAGATACAAGAGACCCAGTACTTC
NA	TRBV28	TRBJ2-5	NA	CASSGGKETQYF	TGTGCCAGCAGTGGGGGGAAAGAGACCCAGTACTTC
TRBD2	TRBV5-4	TRBJ2-1	few	CASSLTSGGGNEQFF	TGTGCCAGCAGCTTGACTAGCGGGGGGGGGAATGAGCAGTTCTTC
TRBD1	TRBV29-1	TRBJ1-6	NA	CSVQQGAQSPLHF	TGCAGCGTTCAACAGGGGGCTCAGTCACCCCTCCACTTT
NA	TRBV19	TRBJ1-2	NA	CASEAGFNYGYTF	TGTGCCAGTGAAGCGGGGTTTAACTATGGCTACACCTTC
TRBD2	TRBV7-3	TRBJ2-1	NA	CASSLWGGNEQFF	TGTGCCAGCAGCTTATGGGGGGGCAATGAGCAGTTCTTC
TRBD2	TRBV5-1	TRBJ2-3	NA	CASSLIGLGTDTQYF	TGCGCCAGCAGCTTGATTGGACTAGGCACAGATACGCAGTATTTT
NA	TRBV29-1	TRBJ2-5	few	CSVERQGRAETQYF	TGCAGCGTTGAGCGGCAGGGGAGGGCAGAGACCCAGTACTTC
TRBD1	TRBV5-1	TRBJ1-2	NA	CASSLWTGVRGYTF	TGCGCCAGCAGCTTATGGACAGGGGTTCGGGGCTACACCTTC
NA	TRBV10-1	TRBJ2-7	few	CASSGGKRNEQYF	TGCGCCAGCAGTGGAGGGAAGAGGAACGAGCAGTACTTC
NA	TRBV6-5	TRBJ1-2	NA	CASMGAGGYGYTF	TGTGCCAGCATGGGGGCGGGAGGGTATGGCTACACCTTC
NA	TRBV5-6	TRBJ2-2	NA	CASSFYEGPGFF	TGTGCCAGCAGCTTTTACGAAGGCCCGGGATTTTTT